The sample holds many counts of the clone carrying this T cell receptor beta chain. What it binds is not known. This record comes from a study of shared clonotypes between healthy human individuals. Findings and limits, study-wide: Sequencing depth was expected to influence donor clonotype sharing.

The ends lost 5 bases at V and 2 bases at J; junction bases unmatched: 9. The CDR3 loop spans 15 amino acids. CDR1 and CDR2 from the germline V gene are KGHSH and LQKENI. Input per replicate PCR of unsorted PBMC was around 0.3 ug DNA, corresponding to 33,000 or so T cell genomes. Clones were sequenced by immunoSEQ multiplex PCR, and TCRdb holds only the in-frame ones, with some missing. This sample yields a few hundred thousand clones, of which around 77% are seen a single time; about 11% belongs to the top ten. V is TRBV18 and J is TRBJ2-7; 7 bases are shared with TRBD1. The sequence was obtained from a middle-aged woman in good health. Some clones in this sample may be carry-over from other donors' samples. Sequenced sample: PBMCs. The CDR3 nucleotides read TGTGCCAGCTCAACCGGGACAGCCAGCACCTACGAGCAGTACTTC. This encodes CASSTGTASTYEQYF. Full variable domain (rest looked up from reference TRBV18 and TRBJ2-7): NAGVMQNPRHLVRRRGQEARLRCSPMKGHSHVYWYRQLPEEGLKFMVYLQKENIIDESGMPKERFSAEFPKEGPSILRIQQVVRGDSAAYFCASSTGTASTYEQYFGPGTRLTVT.